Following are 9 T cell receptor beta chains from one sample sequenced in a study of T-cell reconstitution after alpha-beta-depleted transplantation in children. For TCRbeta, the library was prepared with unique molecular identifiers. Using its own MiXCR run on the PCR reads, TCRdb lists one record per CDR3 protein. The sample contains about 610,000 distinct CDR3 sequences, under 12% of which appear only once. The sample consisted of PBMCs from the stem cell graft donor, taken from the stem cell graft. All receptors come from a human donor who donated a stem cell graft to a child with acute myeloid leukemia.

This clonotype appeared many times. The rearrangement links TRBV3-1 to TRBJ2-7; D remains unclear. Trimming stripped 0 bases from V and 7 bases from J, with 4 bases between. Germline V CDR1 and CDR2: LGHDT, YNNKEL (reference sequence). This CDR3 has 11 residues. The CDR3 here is CASSQDAEQYF. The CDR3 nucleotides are TGTGCCAGCAGCCAAGATGCGGAGCAGTACTTC.

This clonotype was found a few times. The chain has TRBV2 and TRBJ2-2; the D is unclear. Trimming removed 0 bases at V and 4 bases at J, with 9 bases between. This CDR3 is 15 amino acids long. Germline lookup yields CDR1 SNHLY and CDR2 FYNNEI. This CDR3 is CASSEARGVTGELFF. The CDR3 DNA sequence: TGTGCCAGCAGTGAAGCCCGTGGGGTCACCGGGGAGCTGTTTTTT.

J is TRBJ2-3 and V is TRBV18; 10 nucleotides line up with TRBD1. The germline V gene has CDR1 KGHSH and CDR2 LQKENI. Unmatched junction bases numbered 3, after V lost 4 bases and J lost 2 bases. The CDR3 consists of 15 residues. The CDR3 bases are TGTGCCAGCTCACAGGGGACAGGGGCCACAGATACGCAGTATTTT. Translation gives CASSQGTGATDTQYF. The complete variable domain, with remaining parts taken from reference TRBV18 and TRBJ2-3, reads NAGVMQNPRHLVRRRGQEARLRCSPMKGHSHVYWYRQLPEEGLKFMVYLQKENIIDESGMPKERFSAEFPKEGPSILRIQQVVRGDSAAYFCASSQGTGATDTQYFGPGTRLTVL.

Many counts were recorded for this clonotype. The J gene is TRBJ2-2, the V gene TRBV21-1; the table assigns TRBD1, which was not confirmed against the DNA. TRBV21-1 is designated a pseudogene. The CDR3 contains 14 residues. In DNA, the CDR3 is TGTGCCAGCAGCACTGGGCGGAACACCGGGGAGCTGTTTTTT. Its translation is CASSTGRNTGELFF.

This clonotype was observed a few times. CDR3 protein: CASSLALLGNTGELFF. CDR3 sequence (DNA): TGTGCCAGCAGCTTGGCTCTACTAGGAAATACCGGGGAGCTGTTTTTT. V usage is TRBV7-6 and J usage is TRBJ2-2; D perhaps matches TRBD2 (5 bases). Germline CDR1 reads SGHVS; CDR2 reads FNYEAQ. The CDR3 has 16 residues. The V and J ends lost 3 bases and 5 bases respectively, with 16 bases between them.

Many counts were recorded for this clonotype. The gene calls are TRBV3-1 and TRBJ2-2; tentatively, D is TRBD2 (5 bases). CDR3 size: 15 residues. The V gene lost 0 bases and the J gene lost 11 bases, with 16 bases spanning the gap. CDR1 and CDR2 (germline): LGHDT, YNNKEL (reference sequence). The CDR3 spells CASSQEMGRGFELFF. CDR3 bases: TGTGCCAGCAGCCAAGAGATGGGCAGAGGGTTTGAGCTGTTTTTT.

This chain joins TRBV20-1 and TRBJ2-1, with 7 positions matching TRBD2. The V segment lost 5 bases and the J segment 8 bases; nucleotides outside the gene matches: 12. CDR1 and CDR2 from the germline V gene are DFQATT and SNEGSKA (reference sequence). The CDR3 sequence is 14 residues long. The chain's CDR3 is CSADDAGTTDEQFF. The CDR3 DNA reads TGCAGTGCTGATGATGCCGGGACTACCGATGAGCAGTTCTTC.

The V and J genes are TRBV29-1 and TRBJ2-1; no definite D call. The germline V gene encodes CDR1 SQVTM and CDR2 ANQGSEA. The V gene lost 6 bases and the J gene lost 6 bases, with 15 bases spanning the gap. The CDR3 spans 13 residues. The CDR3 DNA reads TGCAGCGTCCTCGCCGACCGCGGCAATGAGCAGTTCTTC. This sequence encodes CSVLADRGNEQFF.

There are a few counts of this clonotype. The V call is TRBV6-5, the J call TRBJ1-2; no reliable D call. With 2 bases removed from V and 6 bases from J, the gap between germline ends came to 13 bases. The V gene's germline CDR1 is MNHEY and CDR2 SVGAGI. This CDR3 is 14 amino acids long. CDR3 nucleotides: TGTGCCAGCAGTTACGCGGACCAAGCGAATGGCTACACCTTC. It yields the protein CASSYADQANGYTF.